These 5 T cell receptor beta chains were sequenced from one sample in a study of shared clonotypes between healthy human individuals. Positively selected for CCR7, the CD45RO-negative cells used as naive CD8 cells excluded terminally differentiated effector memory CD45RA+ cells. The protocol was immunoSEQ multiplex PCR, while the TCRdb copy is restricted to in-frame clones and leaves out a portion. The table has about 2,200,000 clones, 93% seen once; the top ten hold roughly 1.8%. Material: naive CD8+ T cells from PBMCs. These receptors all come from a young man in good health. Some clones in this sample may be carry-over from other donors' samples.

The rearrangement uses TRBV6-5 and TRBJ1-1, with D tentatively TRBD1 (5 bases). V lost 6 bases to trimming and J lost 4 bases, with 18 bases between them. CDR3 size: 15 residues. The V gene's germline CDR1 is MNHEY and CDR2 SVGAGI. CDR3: CASSPYQGVATEAFF. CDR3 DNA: TGTGCCAGCAGCCCCTATCAGGGTGTTGCCACTGAAGCTTTCTTT.

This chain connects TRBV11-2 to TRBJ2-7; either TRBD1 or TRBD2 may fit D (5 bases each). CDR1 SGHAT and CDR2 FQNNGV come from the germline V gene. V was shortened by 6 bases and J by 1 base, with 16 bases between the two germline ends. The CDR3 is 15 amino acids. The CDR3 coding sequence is TGTGCCAGCAGATCCCGGGACCTGCAATCCTACGAGCAGTACTTC. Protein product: CASRSRDLQSYEQYF.

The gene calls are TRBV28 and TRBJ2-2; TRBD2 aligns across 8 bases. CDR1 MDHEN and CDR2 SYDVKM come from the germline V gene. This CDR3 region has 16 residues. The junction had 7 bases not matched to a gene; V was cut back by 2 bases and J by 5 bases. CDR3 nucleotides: TGTGCCAGCAGTTTAAGGAAGGCTAGCGGGACCGGGGAGCTGTTTTTT. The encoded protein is CASSLRKASGTGELFF.

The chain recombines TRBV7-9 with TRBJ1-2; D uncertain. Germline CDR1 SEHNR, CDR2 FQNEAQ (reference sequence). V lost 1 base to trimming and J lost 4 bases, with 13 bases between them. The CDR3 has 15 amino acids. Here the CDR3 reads CASSLVSGSGYGYTF. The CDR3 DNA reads TGTGCCAGCAGCTTAGTGAGTGGTTCGGGCTATGGCTACACCTTC.

The CDR3 sequence is CASSPWGVSESNQPQHF. The DNA of the CDR3 is TGTGCCAGCAGCCCGTGGGGGGTCTCTGAGAGCAATCAGCCCCAGCATTTT. The chain uses TRBV28 and TRBJ1-5; maybe TRBD1 (5 bases). Trimming took 6 bases from V and 1 from J, leaving 19 bases between them. CDR1 and CDR2 from the germline V gene are MDHEN and SYDVKM. The CDR3 totals 17 residues.